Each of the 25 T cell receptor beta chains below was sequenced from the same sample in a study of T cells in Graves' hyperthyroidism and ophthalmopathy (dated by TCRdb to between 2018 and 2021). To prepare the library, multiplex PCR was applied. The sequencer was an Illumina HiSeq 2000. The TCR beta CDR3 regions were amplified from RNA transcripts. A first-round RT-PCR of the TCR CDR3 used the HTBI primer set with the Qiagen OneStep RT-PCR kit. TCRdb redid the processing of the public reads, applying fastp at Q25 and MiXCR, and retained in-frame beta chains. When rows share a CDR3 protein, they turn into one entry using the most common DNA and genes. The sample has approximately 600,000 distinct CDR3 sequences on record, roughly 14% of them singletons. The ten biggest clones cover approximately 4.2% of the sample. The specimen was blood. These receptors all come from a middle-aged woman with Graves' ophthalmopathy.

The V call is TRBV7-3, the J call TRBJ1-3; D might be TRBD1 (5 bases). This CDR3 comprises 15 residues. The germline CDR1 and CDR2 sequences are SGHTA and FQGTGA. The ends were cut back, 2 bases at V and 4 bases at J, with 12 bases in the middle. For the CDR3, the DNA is TGTGCCAGCAGCTTACAGGGTGCTTCGGGAAACACCATATATTTT. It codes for CASSLQGASGNTIYF.

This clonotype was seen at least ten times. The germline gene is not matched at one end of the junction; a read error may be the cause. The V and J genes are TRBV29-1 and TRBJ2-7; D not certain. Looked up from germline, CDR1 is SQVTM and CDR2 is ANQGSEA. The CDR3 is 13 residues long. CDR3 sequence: CSIEVVNSYEQYF. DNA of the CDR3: TGCAGCATTGAGGTGGTAAACTCCTACGAGCAGTACTTC.

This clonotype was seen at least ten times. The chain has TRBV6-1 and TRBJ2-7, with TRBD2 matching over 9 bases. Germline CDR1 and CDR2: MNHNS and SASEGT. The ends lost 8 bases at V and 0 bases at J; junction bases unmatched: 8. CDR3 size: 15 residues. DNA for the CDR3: TGTGCCAGCCGGAAAATTAGCGGGGGCTCCTACGAGCAGTACTTC. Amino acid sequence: CASRKISGGSYEQYF.

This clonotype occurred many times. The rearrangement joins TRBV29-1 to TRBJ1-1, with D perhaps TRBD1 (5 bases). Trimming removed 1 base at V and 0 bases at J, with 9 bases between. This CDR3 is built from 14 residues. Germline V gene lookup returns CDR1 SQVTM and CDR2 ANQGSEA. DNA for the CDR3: TGCAGCGTTGAAGGGGCGACAGTGAACACTGAAGCTTTCTTT. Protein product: CSVEGATVNTEAFF.

In DNA form, the CDR3 reads TGTGCCAGCAGCTTAATAGCGGGAGGCCACACCGGGGAGCTGTTTTTT. It yields the protein CASSLIAGGHTGELFF. The rearrangement links TRBV11-1 to TRBJ2-2; TRBD2 matches at 10 bases. The trim removed 2 bases at V and 3 bases at J, leaving 3 bases unmatched. The CDR3 covers 16 residues. The V gene's germline CDR1 is SGHAT and CDR2 FQDESV (reference sequence).

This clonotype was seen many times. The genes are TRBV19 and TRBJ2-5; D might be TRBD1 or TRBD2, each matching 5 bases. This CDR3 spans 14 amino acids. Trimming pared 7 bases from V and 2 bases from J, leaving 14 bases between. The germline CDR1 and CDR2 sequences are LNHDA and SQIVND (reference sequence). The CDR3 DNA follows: TGTGCCAGTAACACGGGGCCAGAACAAGAGACCCAGTACTTC. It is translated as CASNTGPEQETQYF.

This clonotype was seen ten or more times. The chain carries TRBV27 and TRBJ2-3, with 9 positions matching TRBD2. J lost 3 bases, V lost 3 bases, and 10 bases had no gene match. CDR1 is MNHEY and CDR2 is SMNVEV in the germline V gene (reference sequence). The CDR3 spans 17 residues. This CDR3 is CASSFFGGRARTDTQYF. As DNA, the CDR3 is TGTGCCAGCAGTTTTTTTGGCGGGAGGGCCCGAACAGATACGCAGTATTTT.

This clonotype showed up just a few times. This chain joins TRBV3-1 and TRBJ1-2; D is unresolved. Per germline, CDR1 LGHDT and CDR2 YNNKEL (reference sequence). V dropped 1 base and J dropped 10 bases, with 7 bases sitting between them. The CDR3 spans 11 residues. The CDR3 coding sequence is TGTGCCAGCAGCCAAGTGGAATACTACACCTTC. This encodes CASSQVEYYTF.

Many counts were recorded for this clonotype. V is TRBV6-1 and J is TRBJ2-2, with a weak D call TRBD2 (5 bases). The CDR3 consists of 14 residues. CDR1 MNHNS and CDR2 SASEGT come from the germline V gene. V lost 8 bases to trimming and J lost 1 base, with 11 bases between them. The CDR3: CASFGLLNTGELFF. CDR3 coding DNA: TGTGCCAGCTTCGGACTTCTGAACACCGGGGAGCTGTTTTTT.

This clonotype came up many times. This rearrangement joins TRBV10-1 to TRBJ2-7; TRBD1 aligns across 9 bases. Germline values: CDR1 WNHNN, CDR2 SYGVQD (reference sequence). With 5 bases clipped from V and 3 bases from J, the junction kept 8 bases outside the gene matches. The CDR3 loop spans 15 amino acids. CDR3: CASSRGQGVFYEQYF. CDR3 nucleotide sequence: TGCGCCAGCAGTAGGGGACAGGGAGTCTTCTACGAGCAGTACTTC.

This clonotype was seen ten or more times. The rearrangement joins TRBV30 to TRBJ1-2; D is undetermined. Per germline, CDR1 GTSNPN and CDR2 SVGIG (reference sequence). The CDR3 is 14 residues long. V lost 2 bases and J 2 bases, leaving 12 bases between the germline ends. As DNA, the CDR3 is TGTGCCTGGAGTTCGTGGACGGAGAACTATGGCTACACCTTC. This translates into CAWSSWTENYGYTF.

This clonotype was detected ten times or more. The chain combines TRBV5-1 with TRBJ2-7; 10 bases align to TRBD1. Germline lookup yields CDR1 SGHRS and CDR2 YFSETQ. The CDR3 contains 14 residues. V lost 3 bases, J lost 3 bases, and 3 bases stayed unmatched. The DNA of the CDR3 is TGCGCCAGCAGCTCGGACAGGGGGGGCTACGAGCAGTACTTC. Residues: CASSSDRGGYEQYF. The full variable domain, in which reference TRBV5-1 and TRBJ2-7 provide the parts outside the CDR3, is KAGVTQTPRYLIKTRGQQVTLSCSPISGHRSVSWYQQTPGQGLQFLFEYFSETQRNKGNFPGRFSGRQFSNSRSEMNVSTLELGDSALYLCASSSDRGGYEQYFGPGTRLTVT.

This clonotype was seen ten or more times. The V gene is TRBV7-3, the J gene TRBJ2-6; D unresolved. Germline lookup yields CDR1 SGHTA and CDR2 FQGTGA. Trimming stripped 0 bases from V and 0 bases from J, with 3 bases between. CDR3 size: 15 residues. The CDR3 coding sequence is TGTGCCAGCAGCTTAACCAACTCTGGGGCCAACGTCCTGACTTTC. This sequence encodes CASSLTNSGANVLTF.

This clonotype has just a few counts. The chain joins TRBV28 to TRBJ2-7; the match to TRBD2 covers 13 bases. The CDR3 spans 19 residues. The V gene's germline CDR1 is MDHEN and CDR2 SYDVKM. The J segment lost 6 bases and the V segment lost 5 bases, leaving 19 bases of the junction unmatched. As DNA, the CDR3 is TGTGCCAGCAGTCCCTGGACAGGTTTAGGACTAGCGGGGGCCTCCGAGCAGTACTTC. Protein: CASSPWTGLGLAGASEQYF.

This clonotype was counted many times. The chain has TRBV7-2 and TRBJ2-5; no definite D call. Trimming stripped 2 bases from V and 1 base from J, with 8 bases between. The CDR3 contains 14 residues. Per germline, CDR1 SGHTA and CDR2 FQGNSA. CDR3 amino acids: CASSLSPTQETQYF. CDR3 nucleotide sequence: TGTGCCAGCAGCTTAAGCCCTACCCAAGAGACCCAGTACTTC.

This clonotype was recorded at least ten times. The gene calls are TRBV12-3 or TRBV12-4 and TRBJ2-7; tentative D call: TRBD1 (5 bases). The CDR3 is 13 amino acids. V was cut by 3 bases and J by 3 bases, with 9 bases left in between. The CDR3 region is CASSLRRDYEQYF. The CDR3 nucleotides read TGTGCCAGCAGTTTGCGCAGGGACTACGAGCAGTACTTC.

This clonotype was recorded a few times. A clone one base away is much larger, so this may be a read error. The DNA for the CDR3 is TGTGCCACCAGTGATGCTGAAAGAGAAGCTTTCTTT. Translated: CATSDAEREAFF. The rearrangement links TRBV24-1 to TRBJ1-1, with no clear D. V dropped 3 bases and J dropped 8 bases, with 9 bases sitting between them. This CDR3 has 12 residues. Germline loops: CDR1 KGHDR, CDR2 SFDVKD.

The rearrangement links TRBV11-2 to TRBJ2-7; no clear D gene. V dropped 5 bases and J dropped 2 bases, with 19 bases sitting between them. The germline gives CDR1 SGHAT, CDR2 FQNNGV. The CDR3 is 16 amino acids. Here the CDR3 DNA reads TGTGCCAGCAGCATAGTCGTTAGCCCTATACCCTACGAGCAGTACTTC. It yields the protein CASSIVVSPIPYEQYF.

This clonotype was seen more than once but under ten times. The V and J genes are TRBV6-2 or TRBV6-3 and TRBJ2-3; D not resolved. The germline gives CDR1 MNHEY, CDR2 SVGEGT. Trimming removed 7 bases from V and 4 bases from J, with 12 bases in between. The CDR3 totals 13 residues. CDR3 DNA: TGTGCCAGCACCGCCCGAATCCCAGATACGCAGTATTTT. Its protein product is CASTARIPDTQYF.

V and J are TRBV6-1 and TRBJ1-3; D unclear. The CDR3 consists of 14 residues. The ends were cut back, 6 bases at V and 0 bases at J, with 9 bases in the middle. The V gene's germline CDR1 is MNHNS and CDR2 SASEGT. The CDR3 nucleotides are TGTGCCAGCAGGGGCTGGGACTCTGGAAACACCATATATTTT. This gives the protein CASRGWDSGNTIYF.

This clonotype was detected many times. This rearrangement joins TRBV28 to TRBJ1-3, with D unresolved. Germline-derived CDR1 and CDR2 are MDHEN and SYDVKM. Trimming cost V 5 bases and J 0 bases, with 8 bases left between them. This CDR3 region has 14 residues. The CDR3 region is CASSALDSGNTIYF. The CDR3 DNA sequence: TGTGCCAGCAGTGCCTTGGACTCTGGAAACACCATATATTTT.

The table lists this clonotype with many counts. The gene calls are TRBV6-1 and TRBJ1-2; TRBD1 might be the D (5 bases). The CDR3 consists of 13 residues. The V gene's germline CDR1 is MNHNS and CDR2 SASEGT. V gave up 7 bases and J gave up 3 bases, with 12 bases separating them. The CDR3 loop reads CASTGGLHYGYTF. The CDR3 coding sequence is TGTGCCAGCACCGGGGGACTGCACTATGGCTACACCTTC.

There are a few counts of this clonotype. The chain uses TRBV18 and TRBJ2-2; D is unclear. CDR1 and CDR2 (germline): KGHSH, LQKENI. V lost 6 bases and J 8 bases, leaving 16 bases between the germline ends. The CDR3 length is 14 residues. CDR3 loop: CASSPLASMGELFF. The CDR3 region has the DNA TGTGCCAGCTCTCCCCTGGCCTCTATGGGGGAGCTGTTTTTT. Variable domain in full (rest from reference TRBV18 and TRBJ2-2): NAGVMQNPRHLVRRRGQEARLRCSPMKGHSHVYWYRQLPEEGLKFMVYLQKENIIDESGMPKERFSAEFPKEGPSILRIQQVVRGDSAAYFCASSPLASMGELFFGEGSRLTVL.

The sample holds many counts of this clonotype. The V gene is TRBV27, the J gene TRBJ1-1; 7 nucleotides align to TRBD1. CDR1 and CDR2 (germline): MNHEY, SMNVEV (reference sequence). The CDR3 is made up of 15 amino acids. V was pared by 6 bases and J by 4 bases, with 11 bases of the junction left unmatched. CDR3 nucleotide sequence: TGTGCCAGCAGACCTTTACAGGGGTTGAGCACTGAAGCTTTCTTT. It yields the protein CASRPLQGLSTEAFF.

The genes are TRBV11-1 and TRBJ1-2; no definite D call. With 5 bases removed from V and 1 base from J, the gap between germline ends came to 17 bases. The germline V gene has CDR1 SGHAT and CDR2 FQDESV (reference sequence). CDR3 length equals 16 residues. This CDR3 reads CASSLEDGPLNYGYTF. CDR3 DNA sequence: TGTGCCAGCAGCCTCGAGGACGGTCCACTTAACTATGGCTACACCTTC.